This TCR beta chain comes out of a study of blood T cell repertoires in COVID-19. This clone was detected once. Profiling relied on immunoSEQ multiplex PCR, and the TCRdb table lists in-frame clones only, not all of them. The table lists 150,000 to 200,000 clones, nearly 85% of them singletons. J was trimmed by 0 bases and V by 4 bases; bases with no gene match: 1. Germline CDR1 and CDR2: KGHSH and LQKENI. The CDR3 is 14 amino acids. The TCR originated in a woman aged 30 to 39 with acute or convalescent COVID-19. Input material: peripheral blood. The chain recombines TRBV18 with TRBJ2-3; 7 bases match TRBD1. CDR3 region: CASSRDRSTDTQYF. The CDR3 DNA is TGTGCCAGCTCACGGGACAGAAGCACAGATACGCAGTATTTT.